The 8 T cell receptor beta chains listed next were all sequenced from one sample in a study of cytomegalovirus exposure and HLA in healthy donors. The PCR contained 60 Vbeta and 13 Jbeta primers. Repertoires were generated with immunoSEQ multiplex PCR, while TCRdb's copy carries only in-frame clones and drops some. The sample lists tens of thousands of clones; roughly 67% were seen once. Material: PBMCs. The receptors were sampled from a man aged 45 to 65 in good health and CMV-seropositive.

This clone was recorded a few times. The chain has TRBV5-1 and TRBJ2-2; 7 nucleotides line up with TRBD1. The germline V gene encodes CDR1 SGHRS and CDR2 YFSETQ. V gave up 3 bases and J gave up 3 bases; unmatched junction bases: 5. The CDR3 length is 15 residues. The CDR3 reads CASSSGTVYTGELFF. The CDR3 DNA follows: TGCGCCAGCAGCTCCGGGACAGTATACACCGGGGAGCTGTTTTTT. Full variable domain (outside the CDR3, taken from reference TRBV5-1 and TRBJ2-2): KAGVTQTPRYLIKTRGQQVTLSCSPISGHRSVSWYQQTPGQGLQFLFEYFSETQRNKGNFPGRFSGRQFSNSRSEMNVSTLELGDSALYLCASSSGTVYTGELFFGEGSRLTVL.

In DNA form, the CDR3 reads TGTGCCAGCAGCTTAGAGGCAGGGGGGACCTACGAGCAGTACTTC. It translates to CASSLEAGGTYEQYF. The chain uses TRBV7-6 and TRBJ2-7, with D maybe TRBD1 (7 bases). Trimming pared 1 base from V and 2 bases from J, leaving 12 bases between. Germline V gene sequence: CDR1 SGHVS, CDR2 FNYEAQ. The CDR3 loop spans 15 amino acids.

The rearrangement uses TRBV2 and TRBJ1-4; TRBD1 aligns across 7 bases. The junction had 14 bases not matched to a gene; V was cut back by 5 bases and J by 8 bases. Germline loops: CDR1 SNHLY, CDR2 FYNNEI. CDR3 size: 16 residues. CDR3 in amino acids: CASSLDRSISREKLFF. DNA of the CDR3: TGTGCCAGCAGTTTGGACAGGTCGATCAGTCGGGAAAAACTGTTTTTT. Supplemented by reference TRBV2 and TRBJ1-4, the full variable domain reads EPEVTQTPSHQVTQMGQEVILRCVPISNHLYFYWYRQILGQKVEFLVSFYNNEISEKSEIFDDQFSVERPDGSNFTLKIRSTKLEDSAMYFCASSLDRSISREKLFFGSGTQLSVL.

The rearrangement uses TRBV7-2 and TRBJ1-5; a weak D match, TRBD1 (5 bases). CDR1 and CDR2 from the germline V gene are SGHTA and FQGNSA. Trimming removed 2 bases from V and 6 bases from J, with 14 bases in between. The CDR3 totals 15 residues. CDR3: CASSLWGDGGQPQHF. The CDR3 DNA reads TGTGCCAGCAGCTTATGGGGGGACGGAGGTCAGCCCCAGCATTTT.

This sequence joins TRBV5-4 and TRBJ2-1; perhaps TRBD1 as D (6 bases). There are 15 residues in the CDR3. The V end lost 4 bases, the J end lost 5 bases, and 16 bases lay between the germline ends. Germline V CDR1 and CDR2: SGHNT, YYREEE (reference sequence). CDR3 loop: CASSLGAGRNNEQFF. The DNA for the CDR3 is TGTGCCAGCAGCCTGGGGGCCGGTAGAAACAATGAGCAGTTCTTC.

CDR3 DNA sequence: TGTGCCAGCAGCCCCGGGACAGGGAGAAGATTGAACGAGCAGTACTTC. The encoded protein is CASSPGTGRRLNEQYF. The rearrangement links TRBV13 to TRBJ2-7, with 9 nucleotides matching TRBD1. There are 16 residues in the CDR3. Per the germline V gene, CDR1 is PRHDT and CDR2 is FYEKMQ (reference sequence). The junction had 13 bases not matched to a gene; V was cut back by 5 bases and J by 5 bases.

This clone is a singleton in its sample. This chain links TRBV25-1 with TRBJ1-2; 8 nucleotides match TRBD1. After removal of 6 bases from V and 4 bases from J, the junction contained 4 bases not matched to a gene. Germline V gene lookup returns CDR1 MGHDK and CDR2 SYGVNS. CDR3 size: 13 residues. This chain's CDR3 is CASRGQAVYGYTF. Here the CDR3 DNA reads TGTGCCAGCAGGGGACAGGCCGTCTATGGCTACACCTTC.

This chain joins TRBV6-1 and TRBJ2-7, with 8 bases matching TRBD1. CDR1 and CDR2 (germline): MNHNS, SASEGT. This CDR3 spans 14 amino acids. V lost 4 bases to trimming and J lost 2 bases; unmatched junction nucleotides: 4. The CDR3 here is CASSVDRGTYEQYF. In nucleotides, the CDR3 is TGTGCCAGCAGTGTAGACAGGGGAACCTACGAGCAGTACTTC.